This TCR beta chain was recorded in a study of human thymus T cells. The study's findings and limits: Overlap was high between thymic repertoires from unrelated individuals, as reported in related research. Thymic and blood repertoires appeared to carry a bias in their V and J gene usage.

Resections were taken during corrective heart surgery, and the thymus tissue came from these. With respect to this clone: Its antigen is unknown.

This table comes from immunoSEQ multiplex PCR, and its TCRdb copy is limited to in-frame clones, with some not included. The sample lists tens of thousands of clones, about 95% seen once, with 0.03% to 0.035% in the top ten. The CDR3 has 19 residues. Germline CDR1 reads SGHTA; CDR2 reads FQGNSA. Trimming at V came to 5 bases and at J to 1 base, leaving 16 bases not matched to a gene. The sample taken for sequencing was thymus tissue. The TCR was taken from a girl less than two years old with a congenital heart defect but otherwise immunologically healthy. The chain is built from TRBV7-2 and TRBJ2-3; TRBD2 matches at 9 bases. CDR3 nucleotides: TGTGCCAGCAGCCGAAAGCGGGAGGTTCCGTGGGGCGGCACAGATACGCAGTATTTT. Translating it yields CASSRKREVPWGGTDTQYF.